A single sample is the source of the 17 T cell receptor beta chains below, sequenced in a study of beta chain features in type 1 diabetes. Overall study findings and caveats: Type 1 diabetes patients had moderately but significantly shorter TCRB CDR3s in all four CD4+ subsets.

No antigen has been identified for these receptors. Reverse transcription of all isolated RNA meant that expressed TCRB transcripts were sequenced. The method was immunoSEQ multiplex PCR; TCRdb's version includes in-frame clones alone and lacks a portion of them. This table has almost 350,000 clones, approximately 9.7% appearing once. Sample: central memory CD4+ T cells from blood. The receptors were sampled from a man aged 30 to 45 with type 1 diabetes.

This chain connects TRBV6-5 to TRBJ1-1; possible D gene TRBD1, 5 bases. The CDR3 is made up of 15 amino acids. Germline V CDR1 and CDR2: MNHEY, SVGAGI. V was shortened by 2 bases and J by 1 base, with 11 bases between the two germline ends. The CDR3 DNA reads as TGTGCCAGCAGTTACGACGGGGGGACGAACACTGAAGCTTTCTTT. Translated, it gives CASSYDGGTNTEAFF.

The chain joins TRBV6-6 to TRBJ1-2; 11 bases map to TRBD1. There are 16 residues in the CDR3. V gave up 7 bases and J gave up 2 bases; unmatched junction bases: 9. Germline V gives CDR1 MNHNY, CDR2 SVGAGI (reference sequence). CDR3 nucleotide sequence: TGTGCCAGCATACGGACAGGGGGCGTTCTAAACTATGGCTACACCTTC. This sequence encodes CASIRTGGVLNYGYTF.

This clone was seen a few times. The rearrangement joins TRBV7-2 to TRBJ2-7; D is possibly TRBD1 (7 bases). CDR3 length equals 15 residues. Deletions cut 6 bases from V and 3 bases from J, with 18 bases between. Per the germline V gene, CDR1 is SGHTA and CDR2 is FQGNSA. The CDR3 bases are TGTGCCAGCAGAAGAGGGGGCGGGGATAACTACGAGCAGTACTTC. This translates into CASRRGGGDNYEQYF.

In its sample, this clone was seen a few times. The chain carries TRBV9 and TRBJ2-5; no firm D call. Germline CDR1 reads SGDLS; CDR2 reads YYNGEE. The CDR3 totals 13 residues. V was trimmed by 2 bases and J by 3 bases, leaving 8 bases between them. In DNA form, the CDR3 reads TGTGCCAGCAGCGTCCAATTAGAAGAGACCCAGTACTTC. It specifies CASSVQLEETQYF.

The V gene is TRBV18, the J gene TRBJ1-1; TRBD1 matches 8 bases. Trimming took 4 bases from V and 0 from J; bases not matched to a gene: 4. Looked up from germline, CDR1 is KGHSH and CDR2 is LQKENI. CDR3 length: 15 residues. CDR3 loop: CASSRGQGMNTEAFF. For the CDR3, the DNA is TGTGCCAGCTCACGCGGACAGGGAATGAACACTGAAGCTTTCTTT.

This clone was picked up a small number of times. V gene TRBV30 combines with J gene TRBJ1-2, with no clear D. The CDR3 length is 13 residues. Germline V lookup: CDR1 GTSNPN, CDR2 SVGIG (reference sequence). V lost 1 base and J 0 bases, leaving 6 bases between the germline ends. The CDR3 region is CAWSAGANYGYTF. As DNA, the CDR3 is TGTGCCTGGAGTGCAGGAGCTAACTATGGCTACACCTTC.

This clone was seen a few times. The chain employs TRBV11-2 and TRBJ2-6; the D gene is possibly TRBD2 (5 bases). V lost 7 bases and J lost 4, with 11 bases in between. CDR1 and CDR2 (germline): SGHAT, FQNNGV. This CDR3 spans 14 amino acids. This CDR3 is CASTPPGGANVLTF. The CDR3 DNA sequence: TGTGCCAGCACCCCTCCGGGGGGGGCCAACGTCCTGACTTTC. Variable domain in full (rest from reference TRBV11-2 and TRBJ2-6): EAGVAQSPRYKIIEKRQSVAFWCNPISGHATLYWYQQILGQGPKLLIQFQNNGVVDDSQLPKDRFSAERLKGVDSTLKIQPAKLEDSAVYLCASTPPGGANVLTFGAGSRLTVL.

Only a few counts were recorded for this clone. The chain combines TRBV7-9 with TRBJ1-2, with no clear D. With 5 bases removed from V and 5 bases from J, the gap between germline ends came to 12 bases. Germline assignment: CDR1 SEHNR and CDR2 FQNEAQ (reference sequence). The CDR3 spans 13 residues. The CDR3: CASSPDGRYGYTF. DNA for the CDR3: TGTGCCAGCAGCCCGGACGGCAGATATGGCTACACCTTC.

This chain links TRBV9 with TRBJ2-3, with D possibly being TRBD2 (8 bases). This CDR3 is 16 amino acids long. Trimming removed 1 base from V and 6 bases from J, with 18 bases in between. Germline loops: CDR1 SGDLS, CDR2 YYNGEE. The CDR3 spells CASSVLTGGGQDTQYF. Here the CDR3 DNA reads TGTGCCAGCAGCGTATTGACGGGAGGGGGCCAGGATACGCAGTATTTT. Looking up the rest from reference TRBV9 and TRBJ2-3 gives the full variable domain: DSGVTQTPKHLITATGQRVTLRCSPRSGDLSVYWYQQSLDQGLQFLIQYYNGEERAKGNILERFSAQQFPDLHSELNLSSLELGDSALYFCASSVLTGGGQDTQYFGPGTRLTVL.

The V call is TRBV5-1, the J call TRBJ2-7, with D tentatively TRBD1 or TRBD2 (5 bases each). V lost 3 bases and J lost 7, with 11 bases in between. Germline-derived CDR1 and CDR2 are SGHRS and YFSETQ. This CDR3 is 12 amino acids long. CDR3 DNA sequence: TGCGCCAGCAGCTCAGTCGGGACGGAGCAGTACTTC. Protein: CASSSVGTEQYF.

This clone showed up just a few times. V is TRBV27 and J is TRBJ2-3; 8 nucleotides line up with TRBD2. Germline values: CDR1 MNHEY, CDR2 SMNVEV (reference sequence). V shed 7 bases and J 1 base; nucleotides not matched to a gene: 10. This CDR3 contains 16 residues. CDR3 sequence: CASKPGRGAGTDTQYF. The CDR3 bases are TGTGCCAGCAAACCGGGGCGGGGGGCGGGCACAGATACGCAGTATTTT.

This clone showed up many times. Other DNA sequences in the sample encode the same CDR3. This rearrangement joins TRBV11-2 to TRBJ1-2; tentative D call: TRBD1 (5 bases). Looked up from germline, CDR1 is SGHAT and CDR2 is FQNNGV. CDR3 size: 14 residues. Trimming removed 4 bases from V and 2 bases from J, with 11 bases in between. Here the CDR3 DNA reads TGTGCCAGCAGCTCCGGGACGTCGAACTATGGCTACACCTTC. Protein: CASSSGTSNYGYTF.

The chain links TRBV12-5 to TRBJ1-3; D uncertain. Germline-derived CDR1 and CDR2 are LGHNT and FRNRAP. CDR3 length equals 19 residues. Trimming cost V 0 bases and J 0 bases, with 18 bases left between them. In nucleotides, the CDR3 is TGTGCTAGTGGTTTGGTACAATACGCCGCAGGTGGCTCTGGAAACACCATATATTTT. Amino acid sequence: CASGLVQYAAGGSGNTIYF. Complete variable domain (other parts from reference TRBV12-5 and TRBJ1-3): DARVTQTPRHKVTEMGQEVTMRCQPILGHNTVFWYRQTMMQGLELLAYFRNRAPLDDSGMPKDRFSAEMPDATLATLKIQPSEPRDSAVYFCASGLVQYAAGGSGNTIYFGEGSWLTVV.

In its sample, this clone was seen once. The chain is built from TRBV5-6 and TRBJ2-7, with D perhaps TRBD1 (5 bases). This CDR3 comprises 15 residues. Germline CDR1 and CDR2: SGHDT and YYEEEE. Trimming removed 6 bases from V and 2 bases from J, with 18 bases in between. CDR3 loop: CASTRSWGATYEQYF. The CDR3 DNA reads TGTGCCAGCACTCGATCGTGGGGCGCTACCTACGAGCAGTACTTC.

This chain uses TRBV15 with TRBJ1-5; possibly TRBD1 for D (5 bases). The CDR3 is made up of 16 amino acids. Trimming cost V 3 bases and J 1 base, with 13 bases left between them. Germline CDR1 reads LNHNV; CDR2 reads YYDKDF (reference sequence). CDR3 DNA: TGTGCCACCAGCAGGTCGGGGGTTCGAAGCAATCAGCCCCAGCATTTT. Its translation: CATSRSGVRSNQPQHF.

V usage is TRBV7-2 and J usage is TRBJ2-2, with 7 bases fitting TRBD1. Germline CDR1 reads SGHTA; CDR2 reads FQGNSA. V shed 1 base and J 7 bases; nucleotides not matched to a gene: 3. The CDR3 has 14 residues. CDR3 protein: CASSLVQGNGELFF. CDR3 coding DNA: TGTGCCAGCAGCTTAGTACAGGGGAACGGGGAGCTGTTTTTT.

Of note for this clone: A read error may explain this, as a much larger clone is one base away. This chain joins TRBV28 and TRBJ2-3; 7 bases fit TRBD2. The V and J ends lost 6 bases and 4 bases, in that order; junction bases with no gene match: 10. Looked up from germline, CDR1 is MDHEN and CDR2 is SYDVKM. The CDR3 consists of 15 residues. The CDR3 bases are TGTGCCAGCAGCTTGGTGGCGGGGGAGGCAGATACGCAGTATTTT. It is translated as CASSLVAGEADTQYF. Full variable domain (outside the CDR3, taken from reference TRBV28 and TRBJ2-3): DVKVTQSSRYLVKRTGEKVFLECVQDMDHENMFWYRQDPGLGLRLIYFSYDVKMKEKGDIPEGYSVSREKKERFSLILESASTNQTSMYLCASSLVAGEADTQYFGPGTRLTVL.